Below, 10 T cell receptor beta chains from the same sample are listed, as sequenced in a study of T cells expressing NK-cell markers. TCRdb reprocessed the 5' RACE reads and reports one entry per CDR3 protein, with no DNA. The repertoire shows 550,000 to 600,000 distinct CDR3 sequences; the top ten hold 3% to 4.5%. Specimen: blood T cells: a sorted CD56 or NKG2C T cell subset, CD4+ or CD8+ T cells, or bulk PBMC T cells (not recorded which). All receptors come from a man between 18 and 35 years old in good health.

The chain has TRBV5-1 and TRBJ1-1; the D gene TCRdb calls, TRBD1, cannot be checked with no DNA. CDR3 size: 15 residues. Per germline, CDR1 SGHRS and CDR2 YFSETQ. The CDR3 reads CASSVAGFGSTEAFF.

This chain uses TRBV30 with TRBJ1-1. Germline V CDR1 and CDR2: GTSNPN, SVGIG (reference sequence). This CDR3 comprises 14 residues. The CDR3 spells CAWGGGVRDTEAFF.

This chain joins TRBV12-3 or TRBV12-4 and TRBJ2-5; no DNA is available, so the TRBD2 call from TCRdb remains unchecked. This CDR3 is built from 15 residues. This CDR3 is CASSDLAGRLETQYF.

This chain connects TRBV25-1 to TRBJ2-7; checking the TCRdb D call of TRBD2 is not possible without DNA. The V gene's germline CDR1 is MGHDK and CDR2 SYGVNS. The CDR3 extends over 16 amino acids. CDR3: CASSDRASVSSYEQYF.

The CDR3 spells CASGDRHNYNEQFF. The gene calls are TRBV12-3 or TRBV12-4 and TRBJ2-1; absent DNA, TCRdb's TRBD1 call cannot be checked. The CDR3 runs to 14 residues.

V gene TRBV10-3 combines with J gene TRBJ2-7; as DNA is missing, the TRBD1 call by TCRdb cannot be tested. The CDR3 has 15 amino acids. The germline gives CDR1 ENHRY, CDR2 SYGVKD. CDR3 amino acids: CAISAGTGSSYEQYF.

The chain is built from TRBV2 and TRBJ2-1; lacking DNA, the TRBD2 call made by TCRdb goes unchecked. The CDR3 totals 15 residues. Germline CDR1 and CDR2: SNHLY and FYNNEI. The CDR3 reads CASIRAGGTNNEQFF.

The rearrangement joins TRBV10-3 to TRBJ2-3; TCRdb's assignment of TRBD2 cannot be checked, as there is no DNA. There are 14 residues in the CDR3. The germline V gene has CDR1 ENHRY and CDR2 SYGVKD. CDR3 sequence: CAISQDYWADTQYF.

The V and J genes are TRBV7-2 and TRBJ2-3; TCRdb outputs TRBD2, but without DNA this stays unchecked. Germline V gene lookup returns CDR1 SGHTA and CDR2 FQGNSA. The CDR3 length is 15 residues. The CDR3 sequence is CASSLVAGEGDTQYF.

This chain links TRBV19 with TRBJ2-1; there is no DNA to check the TCRdb D call of TRBD2. Germline lookup yields CDR1 LNHDA and CDR2 SQIVND (reference sequence). The CDR3 is 17 residues long. CDR3 residues: CASSIDPPSGSYNEQFF. The full variable domain, its missing parts supplied by reference TRBV19 and TRBJ2-1, is DGGITQSPKYLFRKEGQNVTLSCEQNLNHDAMYWYRQDPGQGLRLIYYSQIVNDFQKGDIAEGYSVSREKKESFPLTVTSAQKNPTAFYLCASSIDPPSGSYNEQFFGPGTRLTVL.